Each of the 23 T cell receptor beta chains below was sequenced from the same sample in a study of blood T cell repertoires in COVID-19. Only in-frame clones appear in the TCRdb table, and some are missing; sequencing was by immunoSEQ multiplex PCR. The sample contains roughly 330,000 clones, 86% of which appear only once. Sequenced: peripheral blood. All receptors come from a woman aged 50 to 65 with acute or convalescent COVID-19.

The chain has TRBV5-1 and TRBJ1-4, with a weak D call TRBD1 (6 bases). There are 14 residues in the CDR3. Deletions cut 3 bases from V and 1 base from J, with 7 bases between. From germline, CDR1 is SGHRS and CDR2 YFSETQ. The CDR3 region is CASSSQGTNEKLFF. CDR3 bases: TGCGCCAGCAGCTCACAGGGAACTAATGAAAAACTGTTTTTT.

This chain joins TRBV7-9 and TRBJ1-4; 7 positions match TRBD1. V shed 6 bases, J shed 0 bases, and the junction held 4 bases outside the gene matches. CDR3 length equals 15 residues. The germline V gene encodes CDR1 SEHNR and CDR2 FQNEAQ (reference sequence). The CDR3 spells CASRYTGATNEKLFF. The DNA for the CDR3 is TGTGCCAGCAGATACACAGGGGCAACTAATGAAAAACTGTTTTTT.

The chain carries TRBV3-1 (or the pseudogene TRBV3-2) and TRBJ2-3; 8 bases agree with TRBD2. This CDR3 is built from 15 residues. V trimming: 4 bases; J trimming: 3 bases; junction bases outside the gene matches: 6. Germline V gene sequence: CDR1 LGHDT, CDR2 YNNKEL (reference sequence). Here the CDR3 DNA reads TGTGCCAGCAGCCTGGGACTAGACGAGACAGATACGCAGTATTTT. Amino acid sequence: CASSLGLDETDTQYF.

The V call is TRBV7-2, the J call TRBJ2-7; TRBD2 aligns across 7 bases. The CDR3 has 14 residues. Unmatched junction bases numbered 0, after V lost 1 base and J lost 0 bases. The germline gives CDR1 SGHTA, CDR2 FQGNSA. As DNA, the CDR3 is TGTGCCAGCAGCTTAGTAGCGGGCTCCTACGAGCAGTACTTC. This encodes CASSLVAGSYEQYF.

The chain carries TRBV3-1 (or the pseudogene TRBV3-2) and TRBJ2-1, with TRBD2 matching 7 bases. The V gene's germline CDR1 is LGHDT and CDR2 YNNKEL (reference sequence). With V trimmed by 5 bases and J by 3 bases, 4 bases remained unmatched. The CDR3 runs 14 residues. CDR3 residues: CASSSRTSYNEQFF. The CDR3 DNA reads TGTGCCAGCAGCTCTCGGACTAGCTACAATGAGCAGTTCTTC.

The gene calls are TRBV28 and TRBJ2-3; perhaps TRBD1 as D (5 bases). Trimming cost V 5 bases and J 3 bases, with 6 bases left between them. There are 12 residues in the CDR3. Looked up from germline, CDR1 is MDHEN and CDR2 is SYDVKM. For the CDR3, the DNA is TGTGCCAGCAGTCGACAGACAGATACGCAGTATTTT. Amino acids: CASSRQTDTQYF.

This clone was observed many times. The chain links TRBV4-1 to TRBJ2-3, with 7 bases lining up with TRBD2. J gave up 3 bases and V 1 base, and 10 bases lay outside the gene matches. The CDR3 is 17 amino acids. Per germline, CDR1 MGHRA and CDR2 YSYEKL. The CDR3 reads CASSQGVSGGRTDTQYF. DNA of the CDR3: TGCGCCAGCAGCCAAGGGGTTTCAGGCGGGAGAACAGATACGCAGTATTTT.

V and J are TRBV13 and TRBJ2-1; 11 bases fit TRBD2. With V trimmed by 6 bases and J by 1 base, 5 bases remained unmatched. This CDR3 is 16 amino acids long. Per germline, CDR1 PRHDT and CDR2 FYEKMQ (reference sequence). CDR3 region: CASSSGLAESYNEQFF. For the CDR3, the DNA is TGTGCCAGCAGTTCGGGACTAGCGGAATCCTACAATGAGCAGTTCTTC.

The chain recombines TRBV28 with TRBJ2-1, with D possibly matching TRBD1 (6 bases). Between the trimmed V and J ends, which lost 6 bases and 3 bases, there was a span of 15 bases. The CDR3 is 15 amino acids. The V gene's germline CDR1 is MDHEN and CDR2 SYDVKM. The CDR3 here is CASSLLGTNYNEQFF. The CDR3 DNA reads TGTGCCAGCAGCTTACTGGGGACAAACTACAATGAGCAGTTCTTC.

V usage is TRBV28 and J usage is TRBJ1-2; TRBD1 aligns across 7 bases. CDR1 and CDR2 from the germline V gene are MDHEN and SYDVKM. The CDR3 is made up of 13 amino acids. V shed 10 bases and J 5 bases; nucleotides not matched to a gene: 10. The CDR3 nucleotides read TGTGCCACCAGAACAGGGGTCGGGTATGGCTACACCTTC. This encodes CATRTGVGYGYTF.

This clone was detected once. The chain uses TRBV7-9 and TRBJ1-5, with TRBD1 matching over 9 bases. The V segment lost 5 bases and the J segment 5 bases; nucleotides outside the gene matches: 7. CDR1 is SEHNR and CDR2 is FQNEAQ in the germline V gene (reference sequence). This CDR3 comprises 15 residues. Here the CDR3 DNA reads TGTGCCAGCAGCGAAGCCGGACAGGGGTATCAGCCCCAGCATTTT. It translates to CASSEAGQGYQPQHF.

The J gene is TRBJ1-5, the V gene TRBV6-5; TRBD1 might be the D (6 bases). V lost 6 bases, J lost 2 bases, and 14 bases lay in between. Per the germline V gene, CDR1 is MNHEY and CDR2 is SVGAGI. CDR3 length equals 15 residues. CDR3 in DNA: TGTGCCAGCAGGTACAGGGAGGTAGGCAATCAGCCCCAGCATTTT. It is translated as CASRYREVGNQPQHF.

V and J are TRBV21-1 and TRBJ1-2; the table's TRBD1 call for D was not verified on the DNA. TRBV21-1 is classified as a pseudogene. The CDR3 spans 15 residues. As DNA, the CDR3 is TGTGCCAGCAGCAAAGGCCGGGACAGGTCCTATGGCTACACCTTC. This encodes CASSKGRDRSYGYTF.

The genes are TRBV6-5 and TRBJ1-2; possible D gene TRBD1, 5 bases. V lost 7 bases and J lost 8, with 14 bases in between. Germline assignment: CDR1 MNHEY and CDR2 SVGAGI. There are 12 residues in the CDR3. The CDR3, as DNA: TGTGCCAGCACCAGAGGAGGGGACGGCTACACCTTC. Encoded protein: CASTRGGDGYTF.

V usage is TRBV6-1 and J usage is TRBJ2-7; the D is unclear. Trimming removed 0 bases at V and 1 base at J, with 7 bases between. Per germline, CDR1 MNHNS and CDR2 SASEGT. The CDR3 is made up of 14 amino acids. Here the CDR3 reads CASSEAQRSYEQYF. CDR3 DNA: TGTGCCAGCAGTGAAGCGCAGAGGTCCTACGAGCAGTACTTC.

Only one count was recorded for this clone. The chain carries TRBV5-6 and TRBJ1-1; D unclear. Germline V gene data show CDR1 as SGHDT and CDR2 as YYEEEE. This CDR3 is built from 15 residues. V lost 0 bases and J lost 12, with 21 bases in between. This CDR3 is CASSLGVRGPTDTFF. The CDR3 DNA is TGTGCCAGCAGCTTGGGTGTCCGGGGTCCAACCGATACTTTCTTT.

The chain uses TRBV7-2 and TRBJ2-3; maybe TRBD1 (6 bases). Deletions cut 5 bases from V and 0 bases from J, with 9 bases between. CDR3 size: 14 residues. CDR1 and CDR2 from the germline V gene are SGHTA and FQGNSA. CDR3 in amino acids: CASSKGHSTDTQYF. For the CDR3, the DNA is TGTGCCAGCAGCAAGGGACACAGCACAGATACGCAGTATTTT.

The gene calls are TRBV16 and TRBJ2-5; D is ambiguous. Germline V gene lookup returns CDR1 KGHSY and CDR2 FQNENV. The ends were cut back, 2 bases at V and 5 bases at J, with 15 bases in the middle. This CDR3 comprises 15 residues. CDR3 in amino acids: CASSQEVDFGETQYF. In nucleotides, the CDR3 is TGTGCCAGCAGCCAAGAGGTAGACTTTGGGGAGACCCAGTACTTC.

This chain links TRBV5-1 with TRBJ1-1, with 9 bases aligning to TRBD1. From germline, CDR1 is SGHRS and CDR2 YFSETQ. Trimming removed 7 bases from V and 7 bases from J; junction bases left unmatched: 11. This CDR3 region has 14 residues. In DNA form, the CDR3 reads TGCGCCAGCGCTGCCCACGACAGGGGGGGTGAAGCTTTCTTT. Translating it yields CASAAHDRGGEAFF. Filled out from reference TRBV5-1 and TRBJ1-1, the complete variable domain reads KAGVTQTPRYLIKTRGQQVTLSCSPISGHRSVSWYQQTPGQGLQFLFEYFSETQRNKGNFPGRFSGRQFSNSRSEMNVSTLELGDSALYLCASAAHDRGGEAFFGQGTRLTVV.

CDR3 nucleotides: TGTGCCAGCACCCCCATCCTTAAAACAGGTGGAAACACCATATATTTT. Its translation: CASTPILKTGGNTIYF. The chain carries TRBV7-2 and TRBJ1-3; D possibly corresponds to TRBD1 (5 bases). Looked up from germline, CDR1 is SGHTA and CDR2 is FQGNSA. This CDR3 contains 16 residues. The ends were cut back, 7 bases at V and 3 bases at J, with 19 bases in the middle. Combining the CDR3 with reference TRBV7-2 and TRBJ1-3 gives the whole variable domain GAGVSQSPSNKVTEKGKDVELRCDPISGHTALYWYRQSLGQGLEFLIYFQGNSAPDKSGLPSDRFSAERTGGSVSTLTIQRTQQEDSAVYLCASTPILKTGGNTIYFGEGSWLTVV.

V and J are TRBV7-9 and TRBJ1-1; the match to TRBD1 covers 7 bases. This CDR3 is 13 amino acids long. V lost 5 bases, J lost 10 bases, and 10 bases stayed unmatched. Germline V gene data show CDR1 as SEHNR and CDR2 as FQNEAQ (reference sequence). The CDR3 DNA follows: TGTGCCAGCAGCGACAGCATTCCAGGGGGAGCTTTCTTT. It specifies CASSDSIPGGAFF.

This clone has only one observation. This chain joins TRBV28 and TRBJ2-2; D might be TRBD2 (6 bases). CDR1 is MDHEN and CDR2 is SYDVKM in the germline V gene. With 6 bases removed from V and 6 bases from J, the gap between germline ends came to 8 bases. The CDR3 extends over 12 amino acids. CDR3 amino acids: CASRRLAGELFF. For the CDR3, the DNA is TGTGCCAGCAGACGACTAGCCGGGGAGCTGTTTTTT.

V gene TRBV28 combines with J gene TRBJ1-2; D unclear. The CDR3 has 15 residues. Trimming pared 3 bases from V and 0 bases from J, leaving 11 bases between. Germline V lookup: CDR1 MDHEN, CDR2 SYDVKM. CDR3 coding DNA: TGTGCCAGCAGTTTGATCGGTAGAGCTAACTATGGCTACACCTTC. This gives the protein CASSLIGRANYGYTF.